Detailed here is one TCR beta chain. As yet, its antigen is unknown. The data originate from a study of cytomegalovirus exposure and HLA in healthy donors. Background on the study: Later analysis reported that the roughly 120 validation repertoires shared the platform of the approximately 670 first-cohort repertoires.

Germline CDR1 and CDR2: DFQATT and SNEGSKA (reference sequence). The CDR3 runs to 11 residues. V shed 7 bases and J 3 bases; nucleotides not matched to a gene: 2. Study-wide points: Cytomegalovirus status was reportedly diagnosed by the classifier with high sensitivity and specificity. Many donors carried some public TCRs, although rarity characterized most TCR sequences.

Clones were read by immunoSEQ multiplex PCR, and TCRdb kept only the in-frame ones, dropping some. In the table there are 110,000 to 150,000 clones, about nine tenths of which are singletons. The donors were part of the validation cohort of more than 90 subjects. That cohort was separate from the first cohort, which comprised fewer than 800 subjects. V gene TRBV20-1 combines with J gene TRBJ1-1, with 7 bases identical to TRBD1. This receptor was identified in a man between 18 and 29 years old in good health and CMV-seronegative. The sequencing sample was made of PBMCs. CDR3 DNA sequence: TGCAGTGTTCAGGGGGACACTGAAGCTTTCTTT. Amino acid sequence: CSVQGDTEAFF.